One TCR beta chain is described in this entry. Its antigen is undetermined. Germline CDR1 SGHRS, CDR2 YFSETQ. Trimming stripped 0 bases from V and 5 bases from J, with 12 bases between. This CDR3 comprises 15 residues. The data stem from a study of cytomegalovirus exposure and HLA in healthy donors. The PCR made use of 60 Vbeta and 13 Jbeta primers. In the original processing: Tens of millions of unique TCR beta chains, roughly 11 million of them shared, were counted by a later analysis. Assay: immunoSEQ multiplex PCR; the TCRdb copy retains only in-frame clones and omits some. The D gene and trimming were derived from the DNA, and the V and J assignments and clone size from that table. The sample has 90,000 to 100,000 clones; approximately 80% are singletons. Overall study results and limits: The study flagged some 170 TCR beta chains as cytomegalovirus-associated. Reports credit the classifier with highly specific, highly sensitive diagnosis of cytomegalovirus status. In vitro testing confirmed a few CMV-associated chains as specific for CMV antigens.

Sequencing used PBMCs. This sequence joins TRBV5-1 and TRBJ1-3; D may be TRBD1 (5 bases). This sequence was found in a female donor in good health and CMV-seronegative. Here the CDR3 reads CASSLEVPGRNTIYF. The CDR3 DNA is TGCGCCAGCAGCTTGGAGGTCCCAGGGAGAAACACCATATATTTT.